This TCR beta chain was observed in a study of blood T cell repertoires in COVID-19. At the level of the study: PBMCs, B-cell-depleted T cells, or T cells were the source of the cDNA or gDNA that made up the material.

In the original workflow: How many nucleated cells were present was estimated from reference gene primer amplification. TCRdb's table, derived via immunoSEQ multiplex PCR, lists solely in-frame clones and lacks some. For V, J and clone size, that table is used; D and trimming come from the DNA. This table holds approximately 100,000 clones, 84% found once. The CDR3 is made up of 14 amino acids. The V end was cut by 3 bases, the J end by 4 bases, with 9 bases between. Germline V gene lookup returns CDR1 LGHNA and CDR2 YNFKEQ. This clone has a handful of counts. Sequenced material: peripheral blood. This TCR was sampled from a man aged 60-69 years with acute or convalescent COVID-19. The V gene is TRBV4-2, the J gene TRBJ2-2; no clear D. The CDR3 nucleotides are TGTGCCAGCAGCCAGCACGAAGCCACCGGGGAGCTGTTTTTT. This gives the protein CASSQHEATGELFF.